The 21 T cell receptor beta chains given below trace back to one sample, sequenced in a study of glioma-infiltrating T cells. TCR alpha and beta CDR3 regions were amplified from RNA using iRepertoire nested multiplex PCR. TCRdb processed the multiplex PCR reads anew with MiXCR; each CDR3 protein has one entry. There are some 90,000 distinct CDR3 sequences in the sample; roughly 39% occur only once, and 35% to 40% lies in the top ten. The specimen sequenced was glioma tissue, nonneoplastic brain tissue, or PBMCs (not recorded which). The receptors shown here come from a human donor with low-grade glioma or glioblastoma, undergoing nonglioma brain surgery, or in good health (not recorded which).

In the case of this clonotype: This may be a read error, as it is one base from a much larger clone. V gene TRBV6-1 combines with J gene TRBJ1-1; weak D call: TRBD1 (6 bases). This CDR3 has 13 residues. V lost 6 bases, J lost 4 bases, and 12 bases lay in between. CDR1 MNHNS and CDR2 SASEGT come from the germline V gene. DNA of the CDR3: TGTGCCAGCAGGGCAGGACAGAGCACTGAAGCTTTCTTT. Translation gives CASRAGQSTEAFF.

The V gene is TRBV4-1, the J gene TRBJ2-3, with 7 bases aligning to TRBD2. The junction had 10 bases not matched to a gene; V was cut back by 3 bases and J by 1 base. The CDR3 sequence is 17 residues long. CDR1 MGHRA and CDR2 YSYEKL come from the germline V gene. This CDR3 reads CASSQLTSAGGTDTQYF. CDR3 nucleotides: TGCGCCAGCAGCCAGCTAACTAGCGCGGGGGGCACAGATACGCAGTATTTT.

This clonotype was detected many times. The chain carries TRBV20-1 and TRBJ2-1, with a weak D call TRBD2 (5 bases). The germline gives CDR1 DFQATT, CDR2 SNEGSKA (reference sequence). CDR3 length: 12 amino acids. Trimming removed 5 bases at V and 6 bases at J, with 11 bases between. The CDR3 DNA reads TGCAGTGCTCAAGAGGGCAGCAATGAGCAGTTCTTC. Translating it yields CSAQEGSNEQFF.

This clonotype was counted many times. The J gene is TRBJ2-5, the V gene TRBV25-1; D is ambiguous. The length of the CDR3 is 12 residues. Germline-derived CDR1 and CDR2 are MGHDK and SYGVNS. V lost 7 bases to trimming and J lost 2 bases, with 8 bases between them. CDR3 nucleotides: TGTGCCAGCACCGGTAGGCAAGAGACCCAGTACTTC. This gives the protein CASTGRQETQYF. The whole variable domain, remainder taken from reference TRBV25-1 and TRBJ2-5, is EADIYQTPRYLVIGTGKKITLECSQTMGHDKMYWYQQDPGMELHLIHYSYGVNSTEKGDLSSESTVSRIRTEHFPLTLESARPSHTSQYLCASTGRQETQYFGPGTRLLVL.

The V gene is TRBV27, the J gene TRBJ1-2; D not resolved. V was clipped by 3 bases and J by 14 bases, with 19 bases between them. Germline values: CDR1 MNHEY, CDR2 SMNVEV (reference sequence). There are 13 residues in the CDR3. This chain's CDR3 is CASSFGEGYGCTF. As DNA, the CDR3 is TGTGCCAGCAGTTTCGGGGAAGGCTATGGCTGTACCTTC.

This clonotype occurred many times. The V gene is TRBV2, the J gene TRBJ2-7; 9 nucleotides agree with TRBD1. The V gene end was trimmed by 5 bases and the J gene end by 5 bases; junction bases not matched to a gene: 4. CDR1 and CDR2 from the germline V gene are SNHLY and FYNNEI. CDR3 length equals 13 residues. The CDR3, as DNA: TGTGCCAGCAGTAGGGGACAGGGTGACGAGCAGTACTTC. This gives the protein CASSRGQGDEQYF.

By share, this clonotype counts as medium-sized (0.01 to 0.1%). The rearrangement joins TRBV7-2 to TRBJ2-7, with TRBD2 matching 9 bases. Germline CDR1 is SGHTA and CDR2 is FQGNSA. The V segment lost 5 bases and the J segment 2 bases; nucleotides outside the gene matches: 10. CDR3 length: 16 residues. DNA for the CDR3: TGTGCCAGCAGCCCGAGGAGCGGGAGGAGTACCTACGAGCAGTACTTC. Translation gives CASSPRSGRSTYEQYF.

This clonotype was observed a handful of times. The conserved phenylalanine or tryptophan is not found at the CDR3 terminus, so this likely reflects a read error. The gene calls are TRBV7-3 and TRBJ2-7; 8 bases are shared with TRBD2. The germline V gene encodes CDR1 SGHTA and CDR2 FQGTGA. The length of the CDR3 is 16 residues. The V and J ends lost 0 bases and 2 bases, in that order; junction bases with no gene match: 6. This CDR3 is CASSLTRLAQPYEQYL. DNA for the CDR3: TGTGCCAGCAGCTTAACCCGACTAGCGCAACCCTACGAGCAGTACCTC.

This clonotype was observed many times. This sequence joins TRBV20-1 and TRBJ2-3; D gene unclear. Trimming left V 3 bases short and J 1 base short, with 14 bases between. CDR1 is DFQATT, CDR2 SNEGSKA, per germline (reference sequence). The CDR3 is 15 residues long. CDR3 DNA sequence: TGCAGTGCTAGGTTGGCGGAACACGGCACAGATACGCAGTATTTT. Its translation is CSARLAEHGTDTQYF.

DNA of the CDR3: TGTGCCAGCAGTGAGACGGCTGGGGAGCAGTACTTC. Translation: CASSETAGEQYF. This rearrangement joins TRBV6-6 to TRBJ2-7, with D unclear. Germline V gene data show CDR1 as MNHNY and CDR2 as SVGAGI (reference sequence). V lost 5 bases and J lost 7, with 12 bases in between. The length of the CDR3 is 12 residues.

This clonotype was detected ten times or more. This chain links TRBV7-8 with TRBJ2-1; D is perhaps TRBD1 (6 bases). Germline V lookup: CDR1 SGHVS, CDR2 FQNEAQ. The CDR3 has 12 amino acids. The V gene lost 6 bases and the J gene lost 6 bases, with 9 bases spanning the gap. The CDR3 sequence: CASSYRVNEQFF. CDR3 nucleotide sequence: TGTGCCAGCAGTTACAGGGTCAATGAGCAGTTCTTC. Full variable domain (outside the CDR3, taken from reference TRBV7-8 and TRBJ2-1): GAGVSQSPRYKVAKRGQDVALRCDPISGHVSLFWYQQALGQGPEFLTYFQNEAQLDKSGLPSDRFFAERPEGSVSTLKIQRTQQEDSAVYLCASSYRVNEQFFGPGTRLTVL.

Many counts were recorded for this clonotype. J is TRBJ2-3 and V is TRBV4-1; D is uncertain. This CDR3 contains 16 residues. Per the germline V gene, CDR1 is MGHRA and CDR2 is YSYEKL. V was pared by 1 base and J by 2 bases, with 13 bases between. The CDR3: CASSQVSESITDTQYF. CDR3 nucleotide sequence: TGCGCCAGCAGCCAAGTGAGCGAGAGTATCACAGATACGCAGTATTTT.

The chain recombines TRBV5-4 with TRBJ1-1; 8 nucleotides agree with TRBD1. Looked up from germline, CDR1 is SGHNT and CDR2 is YYREEE (reference sequence). V was pared by 3 bases and J by 4 bases, with 5 bases of the junction left unmatched. The length of the CDR3 is 14 residues. The CDR3 spells CASSSTGVSTEAFF. CDR3 in DNA: TGTGCCAGCAGCTCGACAGGGGTGAGCACTGAAGCTTTCTTT.

Of note for this clonotype: One base away lies a much larger clone, so this may be a sequencing read error. The chain carries TRBV12-3 or TRBV12-4 and TRBJ1-5; D is ambiguous. The CDR3 totals 12 residues. CDR3 residues: CDSSLLDQPQHF. The DNA for the CDR3 is TGTGACAGCAGTTTGTTGGATCAGCCCCAGCATTTT.

This clonotype was recorded many times. The J gene is TRBJ1-1, the V gene TRBV3-1, with TRBD1 identical over 8 bases. Germline V lookup: CDR1 LGHDT, CDR2 YNNKEL (reference sequence). This CDR3 is built from 18 residues. Unmatched junction bases numbered 18, after V lost 2 bases and J lost 7 bases. CDR3 loop: CASSQQSFQGAKKNEAFF. The CDR3 DNA reads as TGTGCCAGCAGCCAACAATCATTCCAGGGGGCCAAAAAAAATGAAGCTTTCTTT.

Of note for this clonotype: A read error is likely, as this CDR3 ends without the conserved phenylalanine or tryptophan. The V and J genes are TRBV19 and TRBJ2-6; 8 positions agree with TRBD1. In germline, CDR1 is LNHDA, CDR2 SQIVND (reference sequence). The CDR3 is made up of 19 amino acids. V shed 7 bases and J 1 base; nucleotides not matched to a gene: 15. The CDR3 nucleotides read TGTGCCAGTACAACAGCGCGCGGACAGGGATTATCTGGGGCCAACGTCCTGACTTCC. Its translation: CASTTARGQGLSGANVLTS.

This clonotype has more than one count but fewer than ten. The J gene is TRBJ2-5, the V gene TRBV2; TRBD2 matches at 14 bases. CDR1 and CDR2 (germline): SNHLY, FYNNEI. J gave up 5 bases and V 6 bases, and 11 bases lay outside the gene matches. CDR3 size: 17 residues. The CDR3 spells CASRRGTSGSPSETQYF. CDR3 sequence (DNA): TGTGCCAGCAGGCGCGGGACTAGCGGGAGTCCCAGTGAGACCCAGTACTTC. Full variable domain (outside the CDR3, taken from reference TRBV2 and TRBJ2-5): EPEVTQTPSHQVTQMGQEVILRCVPISNHLYFYWYRQILGQKVEFLVSFYNNEISEKSEIFDDQFSVERPDGSNFTLKIRSTKLEDSAMYFCASRRGTSGSPSETQYFGPGTRLLVL.

About this clonotype: Since a much larger clone is just one base distant, this may be a read error. The chain links TRBV12-5 to TRBJ2-2, with TRBD1 identical over 8 bases. V gave up 2 bases and J gave up 7 bases; unmatched junction bases: 3. Germline CDR1 reads LGHNT; CDR2 reads FRNRAP. The CDR3 is made up of 14 amino acids. CDR3 sequence reads: CASGLTGGNGELFF. In DNA form, the CDR3 reads TGTGCTAGTGGTTTGACAGGGGGGAACGGGGAGCTGTTTTTT.

This clonotype was counted ten times or more. This sequence joins TRBV3-1 and TRBJ2-5; 9 bases agree with TRBD2. V gave up 4 bases and J gave up 0 bases; unmatched junction bases: 6. Germline V gene sequence: CDR1 LGHDT, CDR2 YNNKEL (reference sequence). The CDR3 covers 16 residues. CDR3 sequence reads: CASSRLAGRYQETQYF. As DNA, the CDR3 is TGTGCCAGCAGCCGGCTAGCGGGGAGGTACCAAGAGACCCAGTACTTC.

This clonotype was observed a handful of times. Just one base apart from a much larger clone, this may be a read error. The V and J genes are TRBV20-1 and TRBJ2-7; 9 nucleotides align to TRBD2. In germline, CDR1 is DFQATT, CDR2 SNEGSKA (reference sequence). Trimming took 4 bases from V and 9 from J; bases not matched to a gene: 19. The CDR3 consists of 16 residues. The CDR3 sequence: CSATGRGTSWALGQYF. CDR3 bases: TGCAGTGCTACTGGGAGGGGGACTAGCTGGGCCCTAGGGCAGTACTTC.

This clonotype was seen repeatedly, ten times or more. V and J are TRBV7-6 and TRBJ2-2; D is undetermined. Germline V gene lookup returns CDR1 SGHVS and CDR2 FNYEAQ. V shed 7 bases and J shed 2 bases, with 8 bases lying between them. This CDR3 has 13 amino acids. CDR3 coding DNA: TGTGCCAGCACCATTCAAAACACCGGGGAGCTGTTTTTT. This gives the protein CASTIQNTGELFF. Combining the CDR3 with reference TRBV7-6 and TRBJ2-2 gives the whole variable domain GAGVSQSPRYKVTKRGQDVALRCDPISGHVSLYWYRQALGQGPEFLTYFNYEAQQDKSGLPNDRFSAERPEGSISTLTIQRTEQRDSAMYRCASTIQNTGELFFGEGSRLTVL.